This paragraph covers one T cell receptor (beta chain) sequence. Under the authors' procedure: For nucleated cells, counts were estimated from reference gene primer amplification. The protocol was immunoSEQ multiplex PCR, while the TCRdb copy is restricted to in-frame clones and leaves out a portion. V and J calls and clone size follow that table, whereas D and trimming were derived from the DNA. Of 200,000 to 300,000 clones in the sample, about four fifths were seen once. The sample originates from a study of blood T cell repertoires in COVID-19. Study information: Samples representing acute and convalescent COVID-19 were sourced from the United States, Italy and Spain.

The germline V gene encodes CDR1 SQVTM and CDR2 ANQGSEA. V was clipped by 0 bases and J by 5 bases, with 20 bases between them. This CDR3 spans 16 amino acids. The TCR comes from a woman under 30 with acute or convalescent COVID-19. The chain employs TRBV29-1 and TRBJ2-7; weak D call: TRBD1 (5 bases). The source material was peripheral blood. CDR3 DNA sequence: TGCAGCGTTGAAGATACAAACCAGGGAAAAGAAAACGAGCAGTACTTC. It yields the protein CSVEDTNQGKENEQYF.